Presented here are 32 T cell receptor beta chains from one specimen sequenced in a study of T cells after yellow fever vaccination. TCRdb reprocessed the 5' RACE reads via MiXCR and lists one record per CDR3 protein. Of some 240,000 distinct CDR3 sequences detected, more than 3% appear once; the ten largest clones hold around 3.2%. This material consisted of CD4+ T cells sorted from PBMCs, taken 10 days after the yellow fever booster vaccination. These receptors came from a man between 18 and 35 years old who received the YFV17D yellow fever vaccine.

V usage is TRBV20-1 and J usage is TRBJ1-2; 10 nucleotides line up with TRBD1. Germline V lookup: CDR1 DFQATT, CDR2 SNEGSKA (reference sequence). Losses at the gene ends were 5 bases for V and 5 bases for J; bases not matched to a gene: 8. The CDR3 totals 14 residues. CDR3 loop: CSASPGQGRYGYTF. Written as DNA, the CDR3 is TGCAGTGCTTCCCCGGGACAGGGGAGGTATGGCTACACCTTC.

CDR3 nucleotide sequence: TGTGCCAGCAGCCAAGTTTTCAGGGGATCAGACACTGAAGCTTTCTTT. Its translation: CASSQVFRGSDTEAFF. The V gene is TRBV4-2, the J gene TRBJ1-1, with D tentatively TRBD1 (6 bases). Germline V gene sequence: CDR1 LGHNA, CDR2 YNFKEQ. This CDR3 is built from 16 residues. V lost 1 base and J 3 bases, leaving 15 bases between the germline ends.

The V gene is TRBV6-6, the J gene TRBJ1-6, with D perhaps matching TRBD1 (5 bases). Trimming cost V 3 bases and J 9 bases, with 15 bases left between them. The CDR3 has 15 amino acids. Germline loops: CDR1 MNHNY, CDR2 SVGAGI (reference sequence). The CDR3 sequence is CASSYEQGLFSPLHF. DNA of the CDR3: TGTGCCAGCAGTTATGAGCAGGGCCTGTTTTCACCCCTCCACTTT.

The DNA of the CDR3 is TGTGCCAGCAGTTTCGCGGCGGGGGGGGCAGATACGCAGTATTTT. It yields the protein CASSFAAGGADTQYF. V usage is TRBV12-3 or TRBV12-4 and J usage is TRBJ2-3, with 9 bases fitting TRBD2. Trimming at V came to 3 bases and at J to 4 bases, leaving 5 bases not matched to a gene. This CDR3 is built from 15 residues.

This clonotype came up a few times. The chain carries TRBV6-5 and TRBJ1-2; 7 nucleotides line up with TRBD1. There are 12 residues in the CDR3. The V and J ends lost 4 bases and 9 bases, in that order; junction bases with no gene match: 5. CDR1 and CDR2 from the germline V gene are MNHEY and SVGAGI. The CDR3 nucleotides are TGTGCCAGCAGTTCTTGGGACAGACGCTACACCTTC. Translating it yields CASSSWDRRYTF.

This clonotype was picked up many times. The chain uses TRBV5-1 and TRBJ2-5; TRBD2 matches 7 bases. J was trimmed by 1 base and V by 0 bases; bases with no gene match: 3. This CDR3 region has 15 residues. Germline assignment: CDR1 SGHRS and CDR2 YFSETQ. The CDR3 region is CASSLGAGFQETQYF. DNA for the CDR3: TGCGCCAGCAGCTTGGGAGCGGGATTCCAAGAGACCCAGTACTTC.

This clonotype came up a few times. This rearrangement joins TRBV4-2 to TRBJ2-7, with D perhaps matching TRBD2 (6 bases). Germline loops: CDR1 LGHNA, CDR2 YNFKEQ. Between the trimmed V and J ends, which lost 0 bases and 3 bases, there was a span of 9 bases. The length of the CDR3 is 14 residues. Here the CDR3 DNA reads TGTGCCAGCAGCCAAGATGCGGGGAACTACGAGCAGTACTTC. This codes for CASSQDAGNYEQYF.

This clonotype turned up a few times. The rearrangement links TRBV20-1 to TRBJ1-2; no clear D. V was pared by 6 bases and J by 0 bases, with 8 bases between. From germline, CDR1 is DFQATT and CDR2 SNEGSKA (reference sequence). This CDR3 spans 12 amino acids. Written as DNA, the CDR3 is TGCAGTGCAACTGCTCCTAACTATGGCTACACCTTC. Amino acid sequence: CSATAPNYGYTF.

This clonotype occurred a few times. The chain is built from TRBV15 and TRBJ2-1, with TRBD1 as a possible D gene (6 bases). Germline V gives CDR1 LNHNV, CDR2 YYDKDF (reference sequence). The germline V and J ends were trimmed by 2 bases and 9 bases, with 17 bases remaining between them. This CDR3 region has 15 residues. CDR3 amino acids: CATSRQGPKSPEQFF. CDR3 DNA sequence: TGTGCCACCAGCAGACAGGGGCCGAAGTCCCCTGAGCAGTTCTTC.

Ten or more counts support this clonotype. The genes are TRBV29-1 and TRBJ2-3, with D maybe TRBD1 (5 bases). Trimming shortened V by 4 bases and J by 3 bases, and 11 bases separated the two germline ends. The germline CDR1 and CDR2 sequences are SQVTM and ANQGSEA. CDR3 length: 13 amino acids. The CDR3: CSVARARTDTQYF. The CDR3 DNA sequence: TGCAGCGTTGCCAGGGCAAGGACAGATACGCAGTATTTT.

This clonotype was recorded many times. The DNA for the CDR3 is TGCAGTGCCCCTACCGGACTAGCGGGGGGCACAGATACGCAGTATTTT. This sequence encodes CSAPTGLAGGTDTQYF. The rearrangement joins TRBV20-1 to TRBJ2-3; 13 nucleotides align to TRBD2. With V trimmed by 6 bases and J by 1 base, 7 bases remained unmatched. The CDR3 runs 16 residues. Germline V CDR1 and CDR2: DFQATT, SNEGSKA (reference sequence).

This clonotype was found many times. J is TRBJ1-2 and V is TRBV18; D is perhaps TRBD1 (6 bases). CDR1 KGHSH and CDR2 LQKENI come from the germline V gene. V was trimmed by 0 bases and J by 2 bases, leaving 10 bases between them. CDR3 length: 15 residues. As DNA, the CDR3 is TGTGCCAGCTCACCACCGCCAGGGGCGAACTATGGCTACACCTTC. The encoded protein is CASSPPPGANYGYTF.

This clonotype occurred many times. The chain has TRBV19 and TRBJ1-1; D is unclear. V lost 4 bases and J lost 4, with 10 bases in between. From germline, CDR1 is LNHDA and CDR2 SQIVND (reference sequence). This CDR3 region has 13 residues. CDR3 DNA: TGTGCCAGTAGTAACGAACCCAGCACTGAAGCTTTCTTT. Its protein is CASSNEPSTEAFF.

The chain couples TRBV15 to TRBJ2-7, with TRBD2 as a possible D gene (5 bases). Trimming stripped 5 bases from V and 7 bases from J, with 18 bases between. Per germline, CDR1 LNHNV and CDR2 YYDKDF (reference sequence). There are 14 residues in the CDR3. CDR3 residues: CATSWSYSTGEQYV. The CDR3 nucleotides read TGTGCCACCAGCTGGTCATACTCGACGGGGGAGCAGTACGTC.

This clonotype was observed a few times. The V call is TRBV5-1, the J call TRBJ2-3, with D possibly matching TRBD2 (6 bases). With 6 bases removed from V and 6 bases from J, the gap between germline ends came to 23 bases. The germline V gene has CDR1 SGHRS and CDR2 YFSETQ. The CDR3 extends over 16 amino acids. CDR3 DNA: TGCGCCAGCACCCTTCGCCGGGACTCCTATAAGGATACGCAGTATTTT. It yields the protein CASTLRRDSYKDTQYF. Supplemented by reference TRBV5-1 and TRBJ2-3, the full variable domain reads KAGVTQTPRYLIKTRGQQVTLSCSPISGHRSVSWYQQTPGQGLQFLFEYFSETQRNKGNFPGRFSGRQFSNSRSEMNVSTLELGDSALYLCASTLRRDSYKDTQYFGPGTRLTVL.

This clonotype was counted only a few times. This chain connects TRBV9 to TRBJ2-3, with D unclear. From germline, CDR1 is SGDLS and CDR2 YYNGEE. The CDR3 is 15 residues long. Between the trimmed V and J ends, which lost 3 bases and 2 bases, there was a span of 13 bases. The CDR3: CASSEAGTVTDTQYF. For the CDR3, the DNA is TGTGCCAGCAGCGAGGCAGGTACCGTCACAGATACGCAGTATTTT. The full variable domain, rest sourced from reference TRBV9 and TRBJ2-3, is DSGVTQTPKHLITATGQRVTLRCSPRSGDLSVYWYQQSLDQGLQFLIQYYNGEERAKGNILERFSAQQFPDLHSELNLSSLELGDSALYFCASSEAGTVTDTQYFGPGTRLTVL.

The chain is built from TRBV6-6 and TRBJ1-5; D may be TRBD1 (5 bases). The length of the CDR3 is 12 residues. With 7 bases removed from V and 11 bases from J, the gap between germline ends came to 15 bases. Germline-derived CDR1 and CDR2 are MNHNY and SVGAGI (reference sequence). This CDR3 is CASTGAASAQHF. The CDR3, as DNA: TGTGCCAGCACCGGGGCAGCGTCAGCCCAGCATTTT.

This clonotype occurred many times. Written as DNA, the CDR3 is TGCGCCAGCAGCCATCCGTCAGGACAGTACAATGAGCAGTTCTTC. Translated, it gives CASSHPSGQYNEQFF. The rearrangement links TRBV4-1 to TRBJ2-1; possible D gene TRBD1, 6 bases. V dropped 3 bases and J dropped 4 bases, with 13 bases sitting between them. From germline, CDR1 is MGHRA and CDR2 YSYEKL. This CDR3 spans 15 amino acids.

This clonotype occurred many times. The chain carries TRBV7-9 and TRBJ2-5; D unresolved. Per germline, CDR1 SEHNR and CDR2 FQNEAQ (reference sequence). The length of the CDR3 is 12 residues. The ends were cut back, 4 bases at V and 5 bases at J, with 8 bases in the middle. The CDR3 nucleotides are TGTGCCAGCAGCTCCTCAGCTGAGACCCAGTACTTC. Its protein product is CASSSSAETQYF. The variable domain in full, completed from reference TRBV7-9 and TRBJ2-5, reads DTGVSQNPRHKITKRGQNVTFRCDPISEHNRLYWYRQTLGQGPEFLTYFQNEAQLEKSRLLSDRFSAERPKGSFSTLEIQRTEQGDSAMYLCASSSSAETQYFGPGTRLLVL.

This clonotype was seen ten or more times. This chain uses TRBV27 with TRBJ1-6; the D is unclear. This CDR3 region has 12 residues. Trimming stripped 6 bases from V and 4 bases from J, with 4 bases between. CDR1 and CDR2 from the germline V gene are MNHEY and SMNVEV (reference sequence). The CDR3 region is CASRVYNSPLHF. The CDR3, as DNA: TGTGCCAGCAGGGTTTATAATTCACCCCTCCACTTT.

This chain joins TRBV4-3 and TRBJ2-3, with D uncertain. V dropped 2 bases and J dropped 13 bases, with 16 bases sitting between them. CDR3 length equals 13 residues. CDR1 and CDR2 (germline): LGHNA, YSLEER. In DNA form, the CDR3 reads TGCGCCAGCAGCCAAAAAAGGTCCATTCCGAAGTATTTT. This gives the protein CASSQKRSIPKYF.

The gene calls are TRBV12-2 and TRBJ2-4; the table's D call, TRBD2, has no DNA check behind it. TRBV12-2 is tagged as a pseudogene. This CDR3 contains 13 residues. CDR3 sequence reads: CASRLAMVDGRDF. As DNA, the CDR3 is TGTGCAAGTCGCTTAGCGATGGTCGACGGGCGGGACTTC.

In its sample, this clonotype was seen a few times. The rearrangement links TRBV2 to TRBJ2-5; the D gene is possibly TRBD2 (6 bases). The CDR3 length is 13 residues. Trimming stripped 7 bases from V and 4 bases from J, with 13 bases between. The germline gives CDR1 SNHLY, CDR2 FYNNEI. The CDR3 DNA follows: TGTGCCAGCACCGCAGTGGGAGGAGAGACCCAGTACTTC. Translation gives CASTAVGGETQYF.

This clonotype occurred many times. The J gene is TRBJ2-2, the V gene TRBV20-1; 7 bases map to TRBD2. The CDR3 is 15 amino acids. Germline V lookup: CDR1 DFQATT, CDR2 SNEGSKA (reference sequence). V was clipped by 5 bases and J by 1 base; unmatched bases: 7. The CDR3: CSAPGEGWNTGELFF. The CDR3 nucleotides read TGCAGTGCTCCCGGGGAGGGGTGGAACACCGGGGAGCTGTTTTTT.

CDR3 protein: CASSLATTSGGQDEQYF. CDR3 in DNA: TGCGCCAGCAGCTTGGCCACGACTAGCGGGGGGCAGGACGAGCAGTACTTC. The rearrangement joins TRBV5-1 to TRBJ2-7, with 13 nucleotides matching TRBD2. The CDR3 covers 17 residues. The germline gives CDR1 SGHRS, CDR2 YFSETQ. V lost 0 bases to trimming and J lost 5 bases; unmatched junction nucleotides: 8.

This rearrangement joins TRBV7-9 to TRBJ2-7; the match to TRBD1 covers 9 bases. The germline gives CDR1 SEHNR, CDR2 FQNEAQ (reference sequence). The CDR3 contains 14 residues. V trimming: 5 bases; J trimming: 0 bases; junction bases outside the gene matches: 2. The CDR3 is CASSRDRDSYEQYF. Here the CDR3 DNA reads TGTGCCAGCAGCCGGGACAGGGACTCCTACGAGCAGTACTTC.

There are many counts of this clonotype. The gene calls are TRBV5-1 and TRBJ2-7; a weak D match, TRBD1 (5 bases). This CDR3 has 15 amino acids. V was pared by 0 bases and J by 0 bases, with 10 bases between. The germline V gene encodes CDR1 SGHRS and CDR2 YFSETQ. The CDR3 loop is CASSLGGRPSYEQYF. The CDR3 nucleotides are TGCGCCAGCAGCTTGGGGGGCAGACCCTCCTACGAGCAGTACTTC.

The sample holds many counts of this clonotype. This chain uses TRBV21-1 with TRBJ1-5; the table gives TRBD1 as D, unverified against the DNA. TRBV21-1 is labeled a pseudogene. The CDR3 loop spans 17 amino acids. CDR3 DNA sequence: TGTGCCAGCAGCAACCCATGGGACAGATTTCCAAATCAGCCCCAGCATTTT. It codes for CASSNPWDRFPNQPQHF.

This clonotype was observed at least ten times. The J gene is TRBJ2-3, the V gene TRBV7-2, with D perhaps TRBD1 (5 bases). Trimming removed 6 bases from V and 6 bases from J, with 10 bases in between. Germline CDR1 and CDR2: SGHTA and FQGNSA. The CDR3 totals 12 residues. The CDR3 nucleotides read TGTGCCAGCAGTTATTACAGGGATACGCAGTATTTT. It encodes CASSYYRDTQYF. Together with reference TRBV7-2 and TRBJ2-3, the CDR3 gives the full variable domain: GAGVSQSPSNKVTEKGKDVELRCDPISGHTALYWYRQSLGQGLEFLIYFQGNSAPDKSGLPSDRFSAERTGGSVSTLTIQRTQQEDSAVYLCASSYYRDTQYFGPGTRLTVL.

This clonotype was counted many times. The rearrangement joins TRBV7-2 to TRBJ2-1; 8 nucleotides match TRBD2. J lost 5 bases, V lost 1 base, and 4 bases had no gene match. Germline lookup yields CDR1 SGHTA and CDR2 FQGNSA. The CDR3 extends over 15 amino acids. The CDR3 DNA is TGTGCCAGCAGCTTAGTAGCGGGGATCAACAATGAGCAGTTCTTC. This sequence encodes CASSLVAGINNEQFF.

This clonotype was seen more than once but under ten times. The chain has TRBV10-2 and TRBJ1-2; D gene uncertain. The CDR3 runs to 14 residues. Trimming removed 0 bases from V and 4 bases from J, with 9 bases in between. Per the germline V gene, CDR1 is WSHSY and CDR2 is SAAADI. DNA for the CDR3: TGCGCCAGCAGTGAGTCCAAGTCCCGCTATGGCTACACCTTC. This codes for CASSESKSRYGYTF.

This clonotype was detected ten times or more. V gene TRBV12-3 or TRBV12-4 combines with J gene TRBJ1-1; D uncertain. V lost 3 bases and J 1 base, leaving 6 bases between the germline ends. CDR3 length: 13 amino acids. In nucleotides, the CDR3 is TGTGCCAGCAGTTTCAGCCCGAACACTGAAGCTTTCTTT. Its protein is CASSFSPNTEAFF.